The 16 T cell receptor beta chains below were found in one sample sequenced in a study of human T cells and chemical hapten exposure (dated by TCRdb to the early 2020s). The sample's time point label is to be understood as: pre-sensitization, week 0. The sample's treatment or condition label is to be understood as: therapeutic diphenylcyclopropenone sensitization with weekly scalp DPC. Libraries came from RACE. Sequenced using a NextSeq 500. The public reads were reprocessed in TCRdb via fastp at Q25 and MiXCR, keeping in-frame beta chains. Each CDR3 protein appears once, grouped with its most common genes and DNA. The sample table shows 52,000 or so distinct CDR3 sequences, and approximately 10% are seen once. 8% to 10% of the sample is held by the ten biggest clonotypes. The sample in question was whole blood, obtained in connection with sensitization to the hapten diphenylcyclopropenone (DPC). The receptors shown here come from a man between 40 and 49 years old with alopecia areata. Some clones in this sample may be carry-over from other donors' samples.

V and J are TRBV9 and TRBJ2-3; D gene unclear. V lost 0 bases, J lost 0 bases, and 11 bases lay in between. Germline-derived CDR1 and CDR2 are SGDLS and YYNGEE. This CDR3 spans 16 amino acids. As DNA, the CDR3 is TGTGCCAGCAGCGTAGATGTCGGGCGTAGCACAGATACGCAGTATTTT. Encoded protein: CASSVDVGRSTDTQYF.

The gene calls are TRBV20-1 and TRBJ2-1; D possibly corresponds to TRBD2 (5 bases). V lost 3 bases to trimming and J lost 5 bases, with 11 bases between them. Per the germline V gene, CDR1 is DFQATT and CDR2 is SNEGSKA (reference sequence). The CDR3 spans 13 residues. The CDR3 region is CSASLAGDNEQFF. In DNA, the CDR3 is TGCAGTGCTAGTTTAGCCGGGGACAATGAGCAGTTCTTC.

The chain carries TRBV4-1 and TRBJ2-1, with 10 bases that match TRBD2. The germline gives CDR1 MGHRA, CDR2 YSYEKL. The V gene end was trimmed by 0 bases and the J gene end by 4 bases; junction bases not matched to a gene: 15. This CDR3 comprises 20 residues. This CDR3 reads CASSQDSRRASGSLYNEQFF. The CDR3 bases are TGCGCCAGCAGCCAAGATTCGAGGAGGGCTAGCGGGAGTTTGTACAATGAGCAGTTCTTC.

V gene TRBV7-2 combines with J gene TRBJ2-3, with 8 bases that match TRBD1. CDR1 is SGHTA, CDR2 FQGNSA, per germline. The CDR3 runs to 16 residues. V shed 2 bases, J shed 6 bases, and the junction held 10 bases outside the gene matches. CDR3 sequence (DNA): TGTGCCAGCAGCTTAAGTGGGCAGGGGGCCGCGGATACGCAGTATTTT. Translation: CASSLSGQGAADTQYF.

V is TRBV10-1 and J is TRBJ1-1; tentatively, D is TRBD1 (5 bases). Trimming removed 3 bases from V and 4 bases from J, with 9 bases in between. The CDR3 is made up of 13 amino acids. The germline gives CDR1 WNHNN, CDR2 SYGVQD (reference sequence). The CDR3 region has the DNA TGCGCCAGCAGTGATTCGGGGGTCACTGAAGCTTTCTTT. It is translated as CASSDSGVTEAFF.

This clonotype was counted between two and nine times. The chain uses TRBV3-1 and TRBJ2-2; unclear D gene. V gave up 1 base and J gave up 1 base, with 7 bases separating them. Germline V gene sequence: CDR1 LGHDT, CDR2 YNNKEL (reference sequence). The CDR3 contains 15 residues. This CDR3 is CASSQGQMNTGELFF. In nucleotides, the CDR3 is TGTGCCAGCAGCCAAGGGCAGATGAACACCGGGGAGCTGTTTTTT.

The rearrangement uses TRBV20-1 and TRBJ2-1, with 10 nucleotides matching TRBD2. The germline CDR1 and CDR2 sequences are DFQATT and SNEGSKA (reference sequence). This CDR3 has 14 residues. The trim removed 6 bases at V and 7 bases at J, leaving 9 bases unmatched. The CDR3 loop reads CSAQSGRAANEQFF. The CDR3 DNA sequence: TGCAGTGCCCAAAGCGGGAGGGCCGCGAATGAGCAGTTCTTC.

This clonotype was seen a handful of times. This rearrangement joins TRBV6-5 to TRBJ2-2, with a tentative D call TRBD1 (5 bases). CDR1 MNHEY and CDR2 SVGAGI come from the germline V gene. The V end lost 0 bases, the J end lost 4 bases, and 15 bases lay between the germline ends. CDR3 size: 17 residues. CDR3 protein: CASSYSRRRVGTGELFF. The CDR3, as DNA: TGTGCCAGCAGTTACTCGAGGCGCAGGGTGGGCACCGGGGAGCTGTTTTTT.

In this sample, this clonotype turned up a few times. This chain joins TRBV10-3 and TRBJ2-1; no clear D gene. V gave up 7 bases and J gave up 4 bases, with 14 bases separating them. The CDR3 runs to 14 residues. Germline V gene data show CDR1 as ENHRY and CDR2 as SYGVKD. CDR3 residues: CAINENGFYNEQFF. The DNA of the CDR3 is TGTGCCATCAATGAAAACGGGTTTTACAATGAGCAGTTCTTC.

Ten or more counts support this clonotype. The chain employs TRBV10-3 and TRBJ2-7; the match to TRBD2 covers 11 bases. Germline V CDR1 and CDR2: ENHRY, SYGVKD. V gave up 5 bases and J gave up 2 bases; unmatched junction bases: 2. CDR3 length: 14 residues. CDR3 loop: CAISPGLAAYEQYF. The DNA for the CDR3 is TGTGCCATCAGTCCGGGACTAGCGGCCTACGAGCAGTACTTC.

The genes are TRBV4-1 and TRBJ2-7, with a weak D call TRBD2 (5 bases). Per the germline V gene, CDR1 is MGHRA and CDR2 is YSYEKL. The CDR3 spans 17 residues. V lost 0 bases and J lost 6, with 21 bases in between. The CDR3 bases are TGCGCCAGCAGCCAAGATGGAATGGAGGTAGGATTCGGCGAGCAGTACTTC. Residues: CASSQDGMEVGFGEQYF.

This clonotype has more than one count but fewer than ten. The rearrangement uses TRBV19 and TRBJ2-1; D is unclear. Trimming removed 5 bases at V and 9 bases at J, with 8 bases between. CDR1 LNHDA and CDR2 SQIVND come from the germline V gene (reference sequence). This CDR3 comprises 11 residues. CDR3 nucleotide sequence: TGTGCCAGTAGTGGGGATTCTGAGCAGTTCTTC. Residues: CASSGDSEQFF.

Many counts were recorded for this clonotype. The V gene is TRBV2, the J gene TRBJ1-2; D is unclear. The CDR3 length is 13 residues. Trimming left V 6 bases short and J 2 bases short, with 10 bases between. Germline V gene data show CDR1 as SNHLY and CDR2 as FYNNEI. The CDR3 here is CASSLRDNYGYTF. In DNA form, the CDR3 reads TGTGCCAGCAGCCTTCGTGACAACTATGGCTACACCTTC. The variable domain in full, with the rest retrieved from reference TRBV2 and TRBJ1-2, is EPEVTQTPSHQVTQMGQEVILRCVPISNHLYFYWYRQILGQKVEFLVSFYNNEISEKSEIFDDQFSVERPDGSNFTLKIRSTKLEDSAMYFCASSLRDNYGYTFGSGTRLTVV.

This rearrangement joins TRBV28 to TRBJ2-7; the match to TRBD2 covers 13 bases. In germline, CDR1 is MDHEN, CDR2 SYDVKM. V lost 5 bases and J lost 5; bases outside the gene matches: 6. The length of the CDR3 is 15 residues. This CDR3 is CASSLTSGRAHEQYF. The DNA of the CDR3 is TGTGCCAGCAGTCTTACTAGCGGGAGGGCCCACGAGCAGTACTTC.

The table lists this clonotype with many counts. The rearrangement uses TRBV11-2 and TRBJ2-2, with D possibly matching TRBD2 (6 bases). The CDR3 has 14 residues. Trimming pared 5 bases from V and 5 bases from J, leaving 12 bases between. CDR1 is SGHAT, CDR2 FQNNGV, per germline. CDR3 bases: TGTGCCAGCAGCCCCGGACGGGGGACCGGGGAGCTGTTTTTT. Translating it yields CASSPGRGTGELFF.

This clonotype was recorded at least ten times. As DNA, the CDR3 is TGCGCCAGCAGTGACAGGCGGGTAATGCGGACGGCCTACGAGCAGTACTTC. It specifies CASSDRRVMRTAYEQYF. The genes are TRBV10-2 and TRBJ2-7; D is possibly TRBD2 (5 bases). The germline CDR1 and CDR2 sequences are WSHSY and SAAADI. V was pared by 3 bases and J by 2 bases, with 20 bases between. This CDR3 is 17 amino acids long.